The 21 T cell receptor beta chains presented below share a single source sample, sequenced in a study of T cell changes during pregnancy in multiple sclerosis. Sequencing was performed with immunoSEQ multiplex PCR; in TCRdb, only in-frame clones are kept and a portion is missing. Seen here are about 85,000 clones, approximately 90% observed once, and the top ten hold under 3%. Here the sequenced sample was peripheral blood, taken in the first trimester of pregnancy. These receptors were collected from a female donor with multiple sclerosis, enrolled in a pregnancy study.

The chain couples TRBV4-3 to TRBJ2-2; D gene ambiguous. Trimming shortened V by 4 bases and J by 2 bases, and 14 bases separated the two germline ends. CDR1 is LGHNA and CDR2 is YSLEER in the germline V gene. The CDR3 consists of 16 residues. The CDR3 DNA sequence: TGCGCCAGCAGCCTCTCGACAATGGTAAACACCGGGGAGCTGTTTTTT. This gives the protein CASSLSTMVNTGELFF.

The V and J genes are TRBV4-1 and TRBJ2-3, with TRBD2 matching over 9 bases. V lost 1 base and J lost 2; bases outside the gene matches: 13. Per germline, CDR1 MGHRA and CDR2 YSYEKL. CDR3 size: 19 residues. CDR3 sequence: CASSQGSTSGRSVTDTQYF. Written as DNA, the CDR3 is TGCGCCAGCAGCCAAGGTAGTACTAGCGGGCGGTCTGTCACAGATACGCAGTATTTT.

The V call is TRBV4-3, the J call TRBJ1-3, with no clear D. V was clipped by 0 bases and J by 0 bases, with 12 bases between them. Germline-derived CDR1 and CDR2 are LGHNA and YSLEER. The CDR3 sequence is 17 residues long. The CDR3 sequence is CASSQDLSGPSGNTIYF. Here the CDR3 DNA reads TGCGCCAGCAGCCAAGATCTATCGGGTCCCTCTGGAAACACCATATATTTT.

V gene TRBV7-9 combines with J gene TRBJ2-7; D gene uncertain. The V end lost 0 bases, the J end lost 5 bases, and 8 bases lay between the germline ends. Germline-derived CDR1 and CDR2 are SEHNR and FQNEAQ (reference sequence). This CDR3 contains 13 residues. This CDR3 reads CASSLATHHEQYF. The CDR3 nucleotides are TGTGCCAGCAGCTTAGCGACACATCACGAGCAGTACTTC.

This clone was detected only a few times. The chain employs TRBV12-1 and TRBJ1-1. TRBV12-1 is given as a pseudogene. The CDR3 extends over 13 amino acids. The chain's CDR3 is CSTLSRGNTEAFF. Written as DNA, the CDR3 is TGTTCTACACTGAGCCGGGGGAACACTGAAGCTTTCTTT.

This rearrangement joins TRBV27 to TRBJ1-6; the D is unclear. Trimming removed 2 bases from V and 7 bases from J, with 9 bases in between. The germline CDR1 and CDR2 sequences are MNHEY and SMNVEV (reference sequence). The CDR3 is made up of 14 amino acids. The CDR3 region is CASSLGQFNSPLHF. CDR3 nucleotides: TGTGCCAGCAGTTTAGGTCAGTTCAATTCACCCCTCCACTTT.

Concerning this clone itself: This may be a read error: a much more frequent sequence differs by one nucleotide. The chain is built from TRBV2 and TRBJ1-6, with 7 bases identical to TRBD1. The junction had 3 bases not matched to a gene; V was cut back by 0 bases and J by 7 bases. CDR3 length equals 15 residues. Germline V gene sequence: CDR1 SNHLY, CDR2 FYNNEI. The CDR3 bases are TGTGCCAGCAGTGAAGCCGAGACAGGGAATTCACCCCTCCACTTT. Protein: CASSEAETGNSPLHF.

This chain uses TRBV28 with TRBJ2-5; 8 bases are shared with TRBD1. Trimming cost V 8 bases and J 4 bases; bases outside gene matches: 6. The CDR3 runs 13 residues. The germline gives CDR1 MDHEN, CDR2 SYDVKM. This CDR3 is CASRDRIGETQYF. The CDR3 DNA reads TGTGCCAGCCGGGACAGGATAGGAGAGACCCAGTACTTC.

In the case of this clone: This sample also contains other DNA sequences that code for the same CDR3. The chain uses TRBV9 and TRBJ2-7; D perhaps matches TRBD1 (6 bases). This CDR3 is built from 14 residues. Looked up from germline, CDR1 is SGDLS and CDR2 is YYNGEE. V was cut by 3 bases and J by 4 bases, with 14 bases left in between. The CDR3 nucleotides are TGTGCCAGCAGCGCGGGGCAGGGGCCTTACGAGCAGTACTTC. Protein: CASSAGQGPYEQYF.

V usage is TRBV19 and J usage is TRBJ2-7; the D is unclear. CDR1 and CDR2 (germline): LNHDA, SQIVND (reference sequence). This CDR3 is built from 14 residues. The V end lost 5 bases, the J end lost 6 bases, and 17 bases lay between the germline ends. The CDR3 sequence is CASSQLPRSGEQYF. The CDR3, as DNA: TGTGCCAGTAGTCAACTACCCCGTTCGGGCGAGCAGTACTTC.

Turning to this clone: Other DNA sequences in this specimen translate into the identical CDR3. This chain connects TRBV9 to TRBJ1-1; D remains unclear. Between the trimmed V and J ends, which lost 0 bases and 2 bases, there was a span of 5 bases. Per germline, CDR1 SGDLS and CDR2 YYNGEE. This CDR3 region has 13 residues. For the CDR3, the DNA is TGTGCCAGCAGCGTAGCCCTCAACACTGAAGCTTTCTTT. It encodes CASSVALNTEAFF.

This chain connects TRBV28 to TRBJ1-4; D may be TRBD1 (5 bases). V lost 6 bases and J 4 bases, leaving 6 bases between the germline ends. The CDR3 runs 12 residues. CDR1 is MDHEN and CDR2 is SYDVKM in the germline V gene. CDR3 DNA: TGTGCCAGCAGCGACAGTAATGAAAAACTGTTTTTT. This sequence encodes CASSDSNEKLFF.

This clone was seen a handful of times. The chain carries TRBV25-1 and TRBJ1-4; D is possibly TRBD1 (5 bases). Germline-derived CDR1 and CDR2 are MGHDK and SYGVNS. CDR3 size: 14 residues. Deletions cut 2 bases from V and 3 bases from J, with 7 bases between. Here the CDR3 reads CASSELTANEKLFF. CDR3 DNA sequence: TGTGCCAGCAGTGAACTGACAGCTAATGAAAAACTGTTTTTT.

This chain connects TRBV18 to TRBJ2-1, with D possibly matching TRBD2 (6 bases). CDR3 length: 15 amino acids. Trimming pared 3 bases from V and 3 bases from J, leaving 12 bases between. CDR1 KGHSH and CDR2 LQKENI come from the germline V gene. The CDR3 DNA is TGTGCCAGCTCACCGAAGACTAGTAACTACAATGAGCAGTTCTTC. As protein: CASSPKTSNYNEQFF.

The chain links TRBV27 to TRBJ1-4, with D possibly being TRBD1 (5 bases). This CDR3 region has 14 residues. Germline lookup yields CDR1 MNHEY and CDR2 SMNVEV (reference sequence). V lost 7 bases and J lost 3, with 12 bases in between. The CDR3 DNA follows: TGTGCCAGCATTCTGGCGGGGGCTAATGAAAAACTGTTTTTT. This gives the protein CASILAGANEKLFF. The whole variable domain, remainder taken from reference TRBV27 and TRBJ1-4, is EAQVTQNPRYLITVTGKKLTVTCSQNMNHEYMSWYRQDPGLGLRQIYYSMNVEVTDKGDVPEGYKVSRKEKRNFPLILESPSPNQTSLYFCASILAGANEKLFFGSGTQLSVL.

The CDR3, as DNA: TGTGCCAGCAGCAGTACAGGAAACACCATATATTTT. It translates to CASSSTGNTIYF. The chain employs TRBV7-8 and TRBJ1-3; D uncertain. The CDR3 consists of 12 residues. Per germline, CDR1 SGHVS and CDR2 FQNEAQ. Trimming shortened V by 5 bases and J by 4 bases, and 6 bases separated the two germline ends.

This rearrangement joins TRBV19 to TRBJ1-1; 8 positions match TRBD1. Germline CDR1 reads LNHDA; CDR2 reads SQIVND (reference sequence). The CDR3 has 15 amino acids. V shed 5 bases, J shed 5 bases, and the junction held 10 bases outside the gene matches. The CDR3 DNA reads as TGTGCCAGTAGTCCTCGGCAGGGGGCAAATACTGAAGCTTTCTTT. Its protein product is CASSPRQGANTEAFF.

The V call is TRBV27, the J call TRBJ1-4; D may be TRBD1 (5 bases). Germline V gene sequence: CDR1 MNHEY, CDR2 SMNVEV (reference sequence). CDR3 length equals 17 residues. The V end was cut by 0 bases, the J end by 0 bases, with 11 bases between. Written as DNA, the CDR3 is TGTGCCAGCAGTTTATCCGCAGGGATGGCAACTAATGAAAAACTGTTTTTT. It is translated as CASSLSAGMATNEKLFF.

V and J are TRBV5-6 and TRBJ2-7; 8 bases fit TRBD1. V lost 2 bases to trimming and J lost 6 bases; unmatched junction nucleotides: 13. The CDR3 totals 16 residues. Germline CDR1 is SGHDT and CDR2 is YYEEEE. The CDR3 DNA reads as TGTGCCAGCAGCTTAGTGGTGACAGGGGCTTTTGGCGAGCAGTACTTC. Protein product: CASSLVVTGAFGEQYF.

The J gene is TRBJ2-2, the V gene TRBV29-1; D might be TRBD1 (6 bases). Trimming cost V 5 bases and J 5 bases, with 15 bases left between them. Germline-derived CDR1 and CDR2 are SQVTM and ANQGSEA. This CDR3 spans 14 amino acids. CDR3 DNA: TGCAGCGTTACCATGTCAGGGGTAACCGGGGAGCTGTTTTTT. It encodes CSVTMSGVTGELFF.

The chain joins TRBV29-1 to TRBJ1-2; D is uncertain. The length of the CDR3 is 14 residues. Germline V gives CDR1 SQVTM, CDR2 ANQGSEA. The germline V and J ends were trimmed by 0 bases and 3 bases, with 11 bases remaining between them. The CDR3 reads CSVEELGGYYGYTF. CDR3 nucleotides: TGCAGCGTTGAAGAATTGGGCGGGTACTATGGCTACACCTTC. The full variable domain, with the rest looked up from reference TRBV29-1 and TRBJ1-2, is SAVISQKPSRDICQRGTSLTIQCQVDSQVTMMFWYRQQPGQSLTLIATANQGSEATYESGFVIDKFPISRPNLTFSTLTVSNMSPEDSSIYLCSVEELGGYYGYTFGSGTRLTVV.